This T cell receptor (beta chain) is from a study of beta chain features in type 1 diabetes. Study details: Cell yields, age and gender were similar between patients and healthy donors. Investigators examined some 100 million sorted cells across all samples.

Every bit of the isolated RNA underwent reverse transcription, so sequencing read expressed TCRB transcripts. TCRdb's table, derived via immunoSEQ multiplex PCR, lists solely in-frame clones and lacks some. The table has about 23,000 clones, more than 45% seen once. The germline gives CDR1 MNHEY, CDR2 SVGAGI. The CDR3 has 15 residues. The trim removed 10 bases at V and 4 bases at J, leaving 9 bases unmatched. The study, taken as a whole, reports: Fewer insertions but more deletions were seen at VDJ junctions in type 1 diabetes patients. Significant though moderate, a shortening of TCRB CDR3s appeared in all four CD4+ subsets of Type 1 diabetes patients.

Comments on this clone: The antigen remains undetermined.

The sequence came from a man aged 18 to 30 with type 1 diabetes. J is TRBJ2-1 and V is TRBV6-5; the match to TRBD1 covers 11 bases. Sequencing was carried out using stem cell memory CD4+ T cells from blood. CDR3 sequence reads: CAIPQRDRGYNEQFF. In nucleotides, the CDR3 is TGTGCCATCCCACAGCGGGACAGGGGGTACAATGAGCAGTTCTTC.